This T cell receptor (beta chain) was sequenced during a study of Graves' ophthalmopathy and Graves' hyperthyroidism. Researchers took RNA transcripts and amplified TCR beta CDR3 regions from them. Second-round multiplex PCR followed a first-round RT-PCR using HTBI primers. TCRdb analysed the multiplex PCR reads with MiXCR anew, one entry per CDR3 protein. The table has 45,000 to 60,000 distinct CDR3 sequences, approximately 45% seen once. V shed 5 bases and J 4 bases; nucleotides not matched to a gene: 8. Germline V CDR1 and CDR2: SGHRS, YFSETQ. The CDR3 sequence is 15 residues long. Isolation of PBMCs was performed using 10 ml of fresh peripheral blood. This clonotype was counted many times.

This receptor was identified in an adult woman with Graves' ophthalmopathy. V is TRBV5-1 and J is TRBJ2-4; 8 bases agree with TRBD2. The sequencing sample was made of peripheral blood. The CDR3, as DNA: TGCGCCAGCAGTACTAGCGGTGGAGTAAAAAACATTCAGTACTTC. The encoded protein is CASSTSGGVKNIQYF.